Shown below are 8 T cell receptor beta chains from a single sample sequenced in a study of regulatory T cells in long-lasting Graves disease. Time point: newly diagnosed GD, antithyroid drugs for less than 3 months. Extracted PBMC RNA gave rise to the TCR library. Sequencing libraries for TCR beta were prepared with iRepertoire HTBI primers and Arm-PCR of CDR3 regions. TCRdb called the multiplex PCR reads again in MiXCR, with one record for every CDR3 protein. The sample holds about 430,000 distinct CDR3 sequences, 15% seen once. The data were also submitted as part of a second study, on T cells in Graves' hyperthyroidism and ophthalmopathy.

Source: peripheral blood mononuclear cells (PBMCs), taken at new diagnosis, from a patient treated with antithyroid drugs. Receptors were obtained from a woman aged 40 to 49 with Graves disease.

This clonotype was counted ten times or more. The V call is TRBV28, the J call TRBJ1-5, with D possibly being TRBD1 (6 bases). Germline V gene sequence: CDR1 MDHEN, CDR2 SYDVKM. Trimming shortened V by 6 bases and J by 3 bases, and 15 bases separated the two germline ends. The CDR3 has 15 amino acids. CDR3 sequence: CASRENRDPNQPQHF. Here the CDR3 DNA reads TGTGCCAGCAGGGAAAACAGGGATCCCAATCAGCCCCAGCATTTT.

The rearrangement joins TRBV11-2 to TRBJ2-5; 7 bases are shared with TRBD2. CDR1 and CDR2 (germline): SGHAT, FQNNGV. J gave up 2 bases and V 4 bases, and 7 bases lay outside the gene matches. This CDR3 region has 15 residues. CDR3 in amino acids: CASSSRASGQETQYF. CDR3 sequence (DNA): TGTGCCAGCAGCTCGAGGGCTAGCGGACAAGAGACCCAGTACTTC.

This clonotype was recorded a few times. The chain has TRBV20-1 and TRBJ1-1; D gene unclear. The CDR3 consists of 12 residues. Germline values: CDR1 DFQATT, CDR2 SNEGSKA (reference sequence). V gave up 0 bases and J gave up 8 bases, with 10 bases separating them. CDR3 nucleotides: TGCAGTGCTAGAGATACGAGGTGGGAAGCTTTCTTT. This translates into CSARDTRWEAFF.

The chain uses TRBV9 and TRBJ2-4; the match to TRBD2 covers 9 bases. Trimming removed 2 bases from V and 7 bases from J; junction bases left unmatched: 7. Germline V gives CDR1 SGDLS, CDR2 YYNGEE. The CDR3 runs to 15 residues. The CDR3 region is CASSVSGTSSNIQYF. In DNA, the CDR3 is TGTGCCAGCAGCGTGTCCGGGACTAGCTCCAACATTCAGTACTTC.

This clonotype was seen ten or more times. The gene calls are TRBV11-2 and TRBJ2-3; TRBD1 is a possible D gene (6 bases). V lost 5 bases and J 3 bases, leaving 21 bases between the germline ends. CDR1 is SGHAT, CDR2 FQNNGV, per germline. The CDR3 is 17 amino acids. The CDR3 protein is CASSPWWDTERTDTQYF. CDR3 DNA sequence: TGTGCCAGCAGCCCCTGGTGGGACACAGAGCGTACAGATACGCAGTATTTT.

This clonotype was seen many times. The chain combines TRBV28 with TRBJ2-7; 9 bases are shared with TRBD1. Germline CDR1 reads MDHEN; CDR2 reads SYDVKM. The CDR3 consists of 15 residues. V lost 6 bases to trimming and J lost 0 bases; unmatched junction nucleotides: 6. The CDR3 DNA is TGTGCCAGCAGCGAGTCGGGACAGGGCTCCTACGAGCAGTACTTC. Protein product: CASSESGQGSYEQYF.

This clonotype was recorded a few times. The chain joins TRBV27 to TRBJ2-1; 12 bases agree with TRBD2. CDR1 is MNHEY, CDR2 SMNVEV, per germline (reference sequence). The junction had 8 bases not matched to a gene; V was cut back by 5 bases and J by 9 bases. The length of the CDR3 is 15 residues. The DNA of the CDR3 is TGTGCCAGCAGTCCCCGACTAGCGGGAGTGGGTGAGCAGTTCTTC. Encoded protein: CASSPRLAGVGEQFF.

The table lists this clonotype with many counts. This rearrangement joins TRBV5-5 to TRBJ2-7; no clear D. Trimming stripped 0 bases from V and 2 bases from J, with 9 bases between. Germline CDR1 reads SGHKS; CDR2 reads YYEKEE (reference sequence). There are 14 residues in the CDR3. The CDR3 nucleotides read TGTGCCAGCAGCTTGGGAGTGGGCGCCTACGAGCAGTACTTC. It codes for CASSLGVGAYEQYF.